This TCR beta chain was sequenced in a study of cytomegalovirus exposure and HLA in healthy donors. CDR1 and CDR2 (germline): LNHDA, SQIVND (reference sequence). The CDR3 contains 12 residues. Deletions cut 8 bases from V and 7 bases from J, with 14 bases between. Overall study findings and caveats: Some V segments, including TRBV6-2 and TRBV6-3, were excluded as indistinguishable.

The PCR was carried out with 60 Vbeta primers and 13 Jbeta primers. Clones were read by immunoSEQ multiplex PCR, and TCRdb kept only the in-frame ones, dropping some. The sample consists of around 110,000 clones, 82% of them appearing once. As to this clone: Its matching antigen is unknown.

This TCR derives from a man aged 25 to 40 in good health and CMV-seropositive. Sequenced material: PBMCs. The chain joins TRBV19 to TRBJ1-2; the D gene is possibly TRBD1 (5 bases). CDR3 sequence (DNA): TGTGCCAGTGCCGACCGGACATCTGGCTACACCTTC. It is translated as CASADRTSGYTF.